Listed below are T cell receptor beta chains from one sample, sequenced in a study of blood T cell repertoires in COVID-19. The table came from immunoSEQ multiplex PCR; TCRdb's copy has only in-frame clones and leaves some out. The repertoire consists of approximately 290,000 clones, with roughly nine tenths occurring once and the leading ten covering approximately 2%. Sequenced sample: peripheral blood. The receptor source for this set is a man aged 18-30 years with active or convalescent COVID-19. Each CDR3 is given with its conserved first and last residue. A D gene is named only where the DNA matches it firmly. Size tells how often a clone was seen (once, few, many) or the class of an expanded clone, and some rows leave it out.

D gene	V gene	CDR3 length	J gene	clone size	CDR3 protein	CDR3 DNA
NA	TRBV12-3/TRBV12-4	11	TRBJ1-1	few	CASSLSTEAFF	TGTGCCAGCAGTTTGAGCACTGAAGCTTTCTTT
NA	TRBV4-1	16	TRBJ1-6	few	CASSRGGGRGNSPLHF	TGCGCCAGCAGCCGTGGGGGAGGGAGGGGAAATTCACCCCTCCACTTT
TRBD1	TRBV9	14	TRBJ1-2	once	CASSVGQGNYGYTF	TGTGCCAGCAGCGTGGGACAGGGGAATTATGGCTACACCTTC
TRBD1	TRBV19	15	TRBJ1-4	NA	CASSILRTGYEKLFF	TGTGCCAGTAGTATCCTCCGGACAGGGTACGAAAAACTGTTTTTT
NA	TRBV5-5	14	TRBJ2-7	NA	CASSLGLVSYEQYF	TGTGCCAGCAGCTTGGGGCTAGTCTCCTACGAGCAGTACTTC
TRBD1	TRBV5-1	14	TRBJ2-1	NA	CASSLGQVGDEQFF	TGCGCCAGCAGTCTCGGACAGGTTGGGGATGAGCAGTTCTTC
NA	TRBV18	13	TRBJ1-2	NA	CASSPRADYGYTF	TGTGCCAGCTCACCACGGGCAGACTATGGCTACACCTTC
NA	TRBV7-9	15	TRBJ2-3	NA	CASSTLWAGRNTQYF	TGTGCCAGCAGCACCCTCTGGGCGGGGCGAAATACGCAGTATTTT
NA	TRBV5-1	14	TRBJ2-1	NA	CASSLSLSTRGQFF	TGCGCCAGCAGCTTGAGTCTTAGCACCCGGGGGCAGTTCTTC
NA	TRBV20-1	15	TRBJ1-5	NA	CSASLGLGGNQPQHF	TGCAGTGCTAGTCTAGGCTTAGGGGGCAATCAGCCCCAGCATTTT
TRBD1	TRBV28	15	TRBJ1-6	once	CASSDVQGKHSPLHF	TGTGCCAGCAGTGACGTACAGGGGAAGCATTCACCCCTCCACTTT
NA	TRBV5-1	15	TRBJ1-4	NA	CASKVGGGRREKLFF	TGCGCCAGCAAAGTGGGAGGCGGTAGAAGGGAAAAACTGTTTTTT
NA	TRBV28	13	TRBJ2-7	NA	CASSFARFYEQYF	TGTGCCAGCAGTTTCGCCAGGTTCTACGAGCAGTACTTC
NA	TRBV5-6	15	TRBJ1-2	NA	CASSSKSYRAYGYTF	TGTGCCAGCAGCTCGAAAAGCTACAGGGCCTATGGCTACACCTTC
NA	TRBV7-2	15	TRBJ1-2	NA	CASSARTKAGYGYTF	TGTGCCAGCAGCGCCCGGACAAAGGCGGGATATGGCTACACCTTC
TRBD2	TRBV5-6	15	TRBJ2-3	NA	CASSFTGGTTDTQYF	TGTGCCAGCAGCTTTACGGGGGGTACCACAGATACGCAGTATTTT
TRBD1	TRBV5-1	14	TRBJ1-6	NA	CASSPGTANSPLHF	TGCGCCAGCAGCCCCGGGACAGCAAATTCACCCCTCCACTTT
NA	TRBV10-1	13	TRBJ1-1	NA	CASSDGGGTEAFF	TGCGCCAGCAGTGACGGGGGGGGCACTGAAGCTTTCTTT
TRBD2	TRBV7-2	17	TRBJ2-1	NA	CASSLVPGTSGGNEQFF	TGTGCCAGCAGCTTAGTCCCCGGGACTAGCGGGGGCAATGAGCAGTTCTTC
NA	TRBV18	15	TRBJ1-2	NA	CASSLSGQAAYGYTF	TGTGCCAGCTCTCTCTCAGGGCAGGCGGCCTATGGCTACACCTTC
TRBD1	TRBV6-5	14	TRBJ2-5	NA	CASNRRQGPETQYF	TGTGCCAGCAACCGAAGACAGGGCCCAGAGACCCAGTACTTC
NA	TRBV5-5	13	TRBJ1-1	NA	CASSRHGDTEAFF	TGTGCCAGCAGCCGACACGGGGACACTGAAGCTTTCTTT
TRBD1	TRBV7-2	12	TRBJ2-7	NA	CASSLDRDRQYF	TGTGCCAGCAGCTTAGACCGGGACAGGCAGTACTTC
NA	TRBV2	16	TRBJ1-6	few	CASSTDTGGYNSPLHF	TGTGCCAGCAGTACTGATACGGGGGGCTATAATTCACCCCTCCACTTT
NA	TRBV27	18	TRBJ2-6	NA	CASSLFGGDASGANVLTF	TGTGCCAGCAGTTTATTTGGAGGAGATGCCTCTGGGGCCAACGTCCTGACTTTC
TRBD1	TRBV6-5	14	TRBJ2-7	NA	CASSWGQGPYEQYF	TGTGCCAGCAGTTGGGGACAGGGCCCCTACGAGCAGTACTTC
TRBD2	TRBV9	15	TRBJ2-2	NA	CASARAGSNTGELFF	TGTGCCAGCGCACGAGCGGGGAGTAACACCGGGGAGCTGTTTTTT
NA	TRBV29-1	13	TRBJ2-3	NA	CSVGTGGPDTQYF	TGCAGCGTGGGGACTGGGGGTCCAGATACGCAGTATTTT
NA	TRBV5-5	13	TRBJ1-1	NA	CASSLGVRTEAFF	TGTGCCAGCAGCTTAGGGGTGCGAACTGAAGCTTTCTTT
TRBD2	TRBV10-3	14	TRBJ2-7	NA	CAISGSSGRAEQYF	TGTGCCATCAGTGGATCTAGCGGGAGGGCGGAGCAGTACTTC
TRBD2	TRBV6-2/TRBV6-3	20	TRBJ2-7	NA	CASSSHRLRTGTSGGYEQYF	TGTGCCAGCAGTTCGCACCGCCTTCGAACCGGGACTAGCGGGGGGTACGAGCAGTACTTC
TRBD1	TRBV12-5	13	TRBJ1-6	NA	CASGRQGGSPLHF	TGTGCTAGTGGTCGACAGGGGGGTTCACCCCTCCACTTT
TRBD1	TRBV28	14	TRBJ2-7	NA	CASSSGTGWDEQYF	TGTGCCAGCAGTTCAGGGACAGGGTGGGACGAGCAGTACTTC
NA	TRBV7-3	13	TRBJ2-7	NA	CASSSYSGNEQYF	TGTGCCAGCAGCTCGTACTCGGGTAACGAGCAGTACTTC
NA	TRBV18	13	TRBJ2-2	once	CASSPTKTGELFF	TGTGCCAGCTCACCAACAAAGACCGGGGAGCTGTTTTTT
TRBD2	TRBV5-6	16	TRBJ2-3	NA	CASSPLGGRVADTQYF	TGTGCCAGCAGCCCACTGGGCGGGAGGGTTGCAGATACGCAGTATTTT
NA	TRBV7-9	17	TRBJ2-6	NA	CASSTRGGMSGANVLTF	TGTGCCAGCAGCACCCGAGGGGGAATGTCTGGGGCCAACGTCCTGACTTTC
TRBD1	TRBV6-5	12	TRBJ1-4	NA	CASRGDSEKLFF	TGTGCCAGCAGGGGGGACAGTGAAAAACTGTTTTTT
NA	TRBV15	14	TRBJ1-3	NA	CATTPRVDGNTIYF	TGTGCCACCACCCCCCGGGTCGATGGAAACACCATATATTTT
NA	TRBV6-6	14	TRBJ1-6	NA	CASTLAPEKRALHF	TGTGCCAGCACCTTAGCCCCGGAAAAGCGGGCCCTCCACTTT
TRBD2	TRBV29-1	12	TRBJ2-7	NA	CSVGGGNYEQYF	TGCAGCGTTGGGGGGGGAAACTACGAGCAGTACTTC
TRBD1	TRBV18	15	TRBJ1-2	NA	CASSPRTGITYGYTF	TGTGCCAGCTCACCACGGACAGGAATCACCTATGGCTACACCTTC
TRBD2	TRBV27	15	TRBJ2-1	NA	CASSLPGLAHNEQFF	TGTGCCAGCAGTCTACCGGGACTAGCCCACAATGAGCAGTTCTTC
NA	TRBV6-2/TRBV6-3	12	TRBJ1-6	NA	CASSYRGSPLHF	TGTGCCAGCAGTTACAGGGGCTCACCCCTCCACTTT
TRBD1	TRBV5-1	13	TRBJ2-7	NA	CASSLGDRALEYF	TGCGCCAGCAGCTTGGGGGACAGGGCTTTAGAGTACTTC
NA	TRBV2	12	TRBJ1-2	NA	CASTPQDYGYTF	TGTGCCAGCACTCCACAGGACTATGGCTACACCTTC
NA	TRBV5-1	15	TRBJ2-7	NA	CASSTSSRSTYEQYF	NA
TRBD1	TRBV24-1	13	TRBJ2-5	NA	CATSSPGQGTQYF	TGTGCCACCAGTAGCCCGGGACAGGGGACCCAGTACTTC
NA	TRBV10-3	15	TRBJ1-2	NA	CAISDGGVRDYGYTF	TGTGCCATCAGTGACGGTGGGGTGCGGGACTATGGCTACACCTTC
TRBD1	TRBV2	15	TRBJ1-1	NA	CASSPQGGLATEAFF	TGTGCCAGCAGCCCACAGGGGGGGCTAGCCACTGAAGCTTTCTTT
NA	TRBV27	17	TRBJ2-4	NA	CASSSQGGGGAKNIQYF	TGTGCCAGCAGTTCCCAGGGGGGCGGAGGGGCCAAAAACATTCAGTACTTC
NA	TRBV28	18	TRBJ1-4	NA	CASRRRGLIFTTNEKLFF	TGTGCCAGCAGGCGAAGGGGGTTAATTTTTACAACTAATGAAAAACTGTTTTTT
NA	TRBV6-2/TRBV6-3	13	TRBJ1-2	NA	CASSLAGVGGYTF	TGTGCCAGCAGTTTGGCAGGGGTTGGAGGCTACACCTTC
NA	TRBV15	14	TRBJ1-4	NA	CATSRDSTAAKLFF	TGTGCCACCAGCAGAGACTCAACAGCAGCAAAACTGTTTTTT
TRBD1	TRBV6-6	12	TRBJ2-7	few	CASSSQGYEQYF	TGTGCCAGCAGTTCACAGGGGTACGAGCAGTACTTC